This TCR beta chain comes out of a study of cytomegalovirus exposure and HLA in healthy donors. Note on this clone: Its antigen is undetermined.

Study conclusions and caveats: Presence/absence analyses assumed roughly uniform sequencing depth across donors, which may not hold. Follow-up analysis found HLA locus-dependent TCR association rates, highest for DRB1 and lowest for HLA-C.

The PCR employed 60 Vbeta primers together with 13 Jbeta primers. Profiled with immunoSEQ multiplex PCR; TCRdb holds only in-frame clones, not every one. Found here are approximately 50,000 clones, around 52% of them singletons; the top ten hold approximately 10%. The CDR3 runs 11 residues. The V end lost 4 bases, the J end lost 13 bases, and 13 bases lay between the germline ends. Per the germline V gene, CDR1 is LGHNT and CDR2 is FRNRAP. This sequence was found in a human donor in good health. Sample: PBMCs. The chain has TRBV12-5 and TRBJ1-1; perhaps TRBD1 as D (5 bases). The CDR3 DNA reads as TGTGCTAGTGGTTCATCCGGGAGGGGTTTCTTT. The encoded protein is CASGSSGRGFF.